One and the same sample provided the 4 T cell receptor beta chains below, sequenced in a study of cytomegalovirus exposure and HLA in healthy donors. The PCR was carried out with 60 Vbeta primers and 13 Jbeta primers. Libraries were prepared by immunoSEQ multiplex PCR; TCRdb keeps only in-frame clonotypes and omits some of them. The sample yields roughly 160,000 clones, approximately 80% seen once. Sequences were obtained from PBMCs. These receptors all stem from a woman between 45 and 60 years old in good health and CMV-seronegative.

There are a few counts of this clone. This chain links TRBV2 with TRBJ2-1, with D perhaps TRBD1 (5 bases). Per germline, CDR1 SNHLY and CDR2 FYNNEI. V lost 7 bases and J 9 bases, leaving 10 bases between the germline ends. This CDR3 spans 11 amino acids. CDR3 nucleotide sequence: TGTGCCAGCACGGTTAGGGGTGAGCAGTTCTTC. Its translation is CASTVRGEQFF.

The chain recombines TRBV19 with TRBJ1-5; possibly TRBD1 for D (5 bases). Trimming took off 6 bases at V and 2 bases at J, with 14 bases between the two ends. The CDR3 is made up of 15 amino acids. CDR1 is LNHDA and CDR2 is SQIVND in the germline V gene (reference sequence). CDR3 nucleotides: TGTGCCAGTAGCAATAGGGGTCTGGGCAATCAGCCCCAGCATTTT. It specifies CASSNRGLGNQPQHF.

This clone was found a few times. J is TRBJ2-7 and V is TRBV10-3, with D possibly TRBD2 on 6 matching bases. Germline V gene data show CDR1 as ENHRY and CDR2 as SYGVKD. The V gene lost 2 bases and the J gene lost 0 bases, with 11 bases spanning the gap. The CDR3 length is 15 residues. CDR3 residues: CAISETTRSSYEQYF. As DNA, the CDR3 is TGTGCCATCAGTGAGACGACTAGGAGCTCCTACGAGCAGTACTTC.

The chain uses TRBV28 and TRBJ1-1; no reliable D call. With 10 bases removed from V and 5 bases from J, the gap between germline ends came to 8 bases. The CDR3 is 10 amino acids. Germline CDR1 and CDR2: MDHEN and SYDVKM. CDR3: CATRWTEAFF. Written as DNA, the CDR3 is TGTGCCACCCGGTGGACTGAAGCTTTCTTT. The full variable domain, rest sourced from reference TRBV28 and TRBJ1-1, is DVKVTQSSRYLVKRTGEKVFLECVQDMDHENMFWYRQDPGLGLRLIYFSYDVKMKEKGDIPEGYSVSREKKERFSLILESASTNQTSMYLCATRWTEAFFGQGTRLTVV.